Each of the 27 T cell receptor beta chains below was sequenced from the same sample in a study of early stage breast cancer tumors. Clones were read by immunoSEQ multiplex PCR, and TCRdb kept only the in-frame ones, dropping some. Here the sample spans around 60,000 clones, 65% to 80% being singletons. The sequencing input was blood. All receptors derive from a person aged 25 to 40 with breast cancer.

Turning to this clone: A much larger clone is a single base away; this may be a read error. This chain connects TRBV6-4 to TRBJ1-2; 8 bases agree with TRBD1. The CDR3 contains 13 residues. J lost 3 bases, V lost 4 bases, and 1 base had no gene match. From germline, CDR1 is MRHNA and CDR2 SNTAGT. CDR3 DNA: TGTGCCAGCAGTGCGGGACAGGACTATGGCTACACCTTC. Its protein is CASSAGQDYGYTF.

The chain carries TRBV5-4 and TRBJ2-1; the D gene is possibly TRBD1 (6 bases). This CDR3 contains 15 residues. The V end was cut by 0 bases, the J end by 7 bases, with 14 bases between. Germline-derived CDR1 and CDR2 are SGHNT and YYREEE (reference sequence). CDR3 region: CASSLDPGAGNEQFF. The CDR3 DNA reads as TGTGCCAGCAGCTTGGATCCAGGGGCCGGGAATGAGCAGTTCTTC.

The V call is TRBV15, the J call TRBJ2-1; TRBD2 is a possible D gene (6 bases). There are 15 residues in the CDR3. CDR1 and CDR2 from the germline V gene are LNHNV and YYDKDF (reference sequence). Trimming took off 0 bases at V and 0 bases at J, with 6 bases between the two ends. The CDR3 coding sequence is TGTGCCACCAGCAGAGAGCGGGGCTCCTACAATGAGCAGTTCTTC. Amino acids: CATSRERGSYNEQFF.

J is TRBJ2-1 and V is TRBV30; 8 nucleotides match TRBD1. V lost 7 bases, J lost 13 bases, and 6 bases stayed unmatched. The CDR3 covers 10 residues. Germline loops: CDR1 GTSNPN, CDR2 SVGIG (reference sequence). Here the CDR3 reads CASDRDSQFF. DNA for the CDR3: TGTGCCTCGGACAGGGACTCTCAGTTCTTC.

The chain carries TRBV7-2 and TRBJ1-3; D unresolved. The CDR3 has 15 residues. Germline values: CDR1 SGHTA, CDR2 FQGNSA. With 2 bases removed from V and 3 bases from J, the gap between germline ends came to 11 bases. This CDR3 reads CASSLTPGGGNTIYF. The CDR3, as DNA: TGTGCCAGCAGCTTAACACCCGGTGGTGGAAACACCATATATTTT.

This chain joins TRBV4-1 and TRBJ1-1; D perhaps matches TRBD1 (5 bases). Germline CDR1 is MGHRA and CDR2 is YSYEKL. This CDR3 contains 14 residues. V dropped 4 bases and J dropped 5 bases, with 14 bases sitting between them. Here the CDR3 reads CASSPGGRGTEAFF. The CDR3, as DNA: TGCGCCAGCAGCCCCGGGGGAAGGGGTACTGAAGCTTTCTTT.

This chain joins TRBV2 and TRBJ1-6, with unresolved D. Trimming took 1 base from V and 2 from J, leaving 9 bases between them. The CDR3 sequence is 16 residues long. Germline V gives CDR1 SNHLY, CDR2 FYNNEI. DNA of the CDR3: TGTGCCAGCAGTGAAGGAGGGTTCCCCTATAATTCACCCCTCCACTTT. Protein product: CASSEGGFPYNSPLHF.

The chain carries TRBV15 and TRBJ2-5; 12 bases are shared with TRBD2. Losses at the gene ends were 2 bases for V and 5 bases for J; bases not matched to a gene: 12. Germline CDR1 reads LNHNV; CDR2 reads YYDKDF (reference sequence). This CDR3 spans 18 amino acids. CDR3 coding DNA: TGTGCCACCAGCAGACTAGCGGGAGGGCCGGTGGGTGGTGAGACCCAGTACTTC. It codes for CATSRLAGGPVGGETQYF.

This sequence joins TRBV7-2 and TRBJ2-1; TRBD2 matches at 9 bases. The CDR3 runs 17 residues. Germline V gene sequence: CDR1 SGHTA, CDR2 FQGNSA. The ends lost 4 bases at V and 6 bases at J; junction bases unmatched: 13. CDR3 sequence (DNA): TGTGCCAGCAGCTCCAGACTAGCGGACCCACCTTCCAATGAGCAGTTCTTC. Translating gives CASSSRLADPPSNEQFF.

This clone showed up just once. The V and J genes are TRBV28 and TRBJ2-3; 10 bases fit TRBD2. The germline V gene has CDR1 MDHEN and CDR2 SYDVKM. This CDR3 contains 17 residues. The ends lost 5 bases at V and 1 base at J; junction bases unmatched: 9. DNA for the CDR3: TGTGCCAGCAGTACATCTAGCGGGGGTTATCGCACAGATACGCAGTATTTT. Encoded protein: CASSTSSGGYRTDTQYF. The whole variable domain, filled in from reference TRBV28 and TRBJ2-3, reads DVKVTQSSRYLVKRTGEKVFLECVQDMDHENMFWYRQDPGLGLRLIYFSYDVKMKEKGDIPEGYSVSREKKERFSLILESASTNQTSMYLCASSTSSGGYRTDTQYFGPGTRLTVL.

This clone was seen just once. This chain links TRBV9 with TRBJ1-2, with D possibly matching TRBD1 (5 bases). Trimming removed 4 bases from V and 8 bases from J, with 21 bases in between. This CDR3 comprises 15 residues. The V gene's germline CDR1 is SGDLS and CDR2 YYNGEE. The CDR3 DNA follows: TGTGCCAGCAGCCTAACTCGGGACCCCCGTCGGGGCTACACCTTC. It yields the protein CASSLTRDPRRGYTF.

V usage is TRBV19 and J usage is TRBJ2-3, with 7 nucleotides matching TRBD2. The CDR3 extends over 14 amino acids. CDR1 is LNHDA and CDR2 is SQIVND in the germline V gene (reference sequence). With 6 bases clipped from V and 0 bases from J, the junction kept 3 bases outside the gene matches. The CDR3, as DNA: TGTGCCAGTAGCGGACTAGAGAGCACAGATACGCAGTATTTT. Translating it yields CASSGLESTDTQYF.

This clone was found a few times. This chain connects TRBV6-6 to TRBJ2-2; tentative D call: TRBD1 (6 bases). This CDR3 contains 13 residues. Germline V gene data show CDR1 as MNHNY and CDR2 as SVGAGI (reference sequence). Deletions cut 10 bases from V and 1 base from J, with 10 bases between. CDR3 residues: CATFRGNTGELFF. CDR3 bases: TGTGCCACCTTCAGGGGGAACACCGGGGAGCTGTTTTTT.

There are a few counts of this clone. The gene calls are TRBV27 and TRBJ1-5; D is uncertain. The CDR3 runs to 14 residues. Germline assignment: CDR1 MNHEY and CDR2 SMNVEV (reference sequence). V was shortened by 3 bases and J by 0 bases, with 6 bases between the two germline ends. CDR3 region: CASSLYSSNQPQHF. The CDR3 DNA follows: TGTGCCAGCAGTTTGTATAGTAGCAATCAGCCCCAGCATTTT.

The chain is built from TRBV7-3 and TRBJ2-1; D tentatively fits TRBD1 or TRBD2 (5 bases each). V shed 7 bases and J shed 6 bases, with 16 bases lying between them. The germline V gene has CDR1 SGHTA and CDR2 FQGTGA. The CDR3 is 14 residues long. CDR3 DNA: TGTGCCAGCACCCTCGGACCGGGACGCAATGAGCAGTTCTTC. It is translated as CASTLGPGRNEQFF. The full variable domain, its missing parts supplied by reference TRBV7-3 and TRBJ2-1, is GAGVSQTPSNKVTEKGKYVELRCDPISGHTALYWYRQSLGQGPEFLIYFQGTGAADDSGLPNDRFFAVRPEGSVSTLKIQRTERGDSAVYLCASTLGPGRNEQFFGPGTRLTVL.

The chain combines TRBV19 with TRBJ1-1; 8 bases align to TRBD1. There are 15 residues in the CDR3. The germline V gene has CDR1 LNHDA and CDR2 SQIVND (reference sequence). Losses at the gene ends were 5 bases for V and 4 bases for J; bases not matched to a gene: 9. The CDR3 sequence is CASSRTFTGGTEAFF. The CDR3 DNA follows: TGTGCCAGTAGTCGAACCTTTACAGGGGGCACTGAAGCTTTCTTT.

The chain joins TRBV6-6 to TRBJ2-3; D is unresolved. The CDR3 extends over 15 amino acids. V lost 2 bases to trimming and J lost 3 bases, with 12 bases between them. In germline, CDR1 is MNHNY, CDR2 SVGAGI (reference sequence). The CDR3 is CASSYPPDGTDTQYF. Here the CDR3 DNA reads TGTGCCAGCAGTTACCCCCCGGACGGGACAGATACGCAGTATTTT.

This clone was detected only a few times. J is TRBJ1-2 and V is TRBV5-7; no clear D. TRBV5-7 is classed as an ORF, of uncertain function. Trimming left V 2 bases short and J 3 bases short, with 11 bases between. This CDR3 region has 14 residues. CDR3 sequence: CASSFETRHYGYTF. CDR3 DNA sequence: TGTGCCAGCAGCTTTGAAACCCGACACTATGGCTACACCTTC.

V and J are TRBV28 and TRBJ2-2; possible D gene TRBD2, 6 bases. Germline V gives CDR1 MDHEN, CDR2 SYDVKM. V lost 2 bases and J lost 6, with 13 bases in between. This CDR3 has 15 amino acids. The CDR3 region is CASSLLPGASGELFF. The CDR3 nucleotides are TGTGCCAGCAGTTTACTCCCGGGAGCTTCCGGGGAGCTGTTTTTT. The whole variable domain, filled in from reference TRBV28 and TRBJ2-2, reads DVKVTQSSRYLVKRTGEKVFLECVQDMDHENMFWYRQDPGLGLRLIYFSYDVKMKEKGDIPEGYSVSREKKERFSLILESASTNQTSMYLCASSLLPGASGELFFGEGSRLTVL.

A single count supports this clone. DNA of the CDR3: TGTGCCAGCAGCCCCCCCCCGGGGAGGACTGAAAAACTGTTTTTT. Its translation is CASSPPPGRTEKLFF. V gene TRBV7-9 combines with J gene TRBJ1-4, with no clear D. Germline V gene data show CDR1 as SEHNR and CDR2 as FQNEAQ (reference sequence). The CDR3 contains 15 residues. V dropped 5 bases and J dropped 7 bases, with 17 bases sitting between them.

The chain employs TRBV5-1 and TRBJ2-3, with 8 positions matching TRBD1. From germline, CDR1 is SGHRS and CDR2 YFSETQ. This CDR3 has 15 residues. Trimming took 4 bases from V and 2 from J; bases not matched to a gene: 6. In nucleotides, the CDR3 is TGCGCCAGCAGCGCGGGACAGGACTACACAGATACGCAGTATTTT. Its protein is CASSAGQDYTDTQYF.

The chain couples TRBV20-1 to TRBJ2-1; D gene uncertain. The germline CDR1 and CDR2 sequences are DFQATT and SNEGSKA (reference sequence). V lost 5 bases, J lost 1 base, and 3 bases lay in between. The CDR3 is 11 amino acids. The CDR3 coding sequence is TGCAGTGCTGCATCCTACAATGAGCAGTTCTTC. It specifies CSAASYNEQFF.

The CDR3 protein is CAWSDRGLGYTF. The CDR3 coding sequence is TGTGCCTGGAGTGACAGGGGGCTAGGCTACACCTTC. The chain carries TRBV30 and TRBJ1-2, with TRBD1 identical over 9 bases. J lost 8 bases, V lost 1 base, and 2 bases had no gene match. CDR3 length: 12 residues. Germline V lookup: CDR1 GTSNPN, CDR2 SVGIG (reference sequence).

The rearrangement joins TRBV30 to TRBJ1-4; TRBD1 is a possible D gene (5 bases). The ends were cut back, 0 bases at V and 7 bases at J, with 12 bases in the middle. This CDR3 spans 14 amino acids. Germline-derived CDR1 and CDR2 are GTSNPN and SVGIG (reference sequence). CDR3 bases: TGTGCCTGGAGTGTACAAGGGGCGCGTGAAAAACTGTTTTTT. Encoded protein: CAWSVQGAREKLFF.

This clone was seen a handful of times. This chain connects TRBV9 to TRBJ2-4; weak D call: TRBD1 (6 bases). CDR1 is SGDLS, CDR2 YYNGEE, per germline. V shed 3 bases and J shed 8 bases, with 12 bases lying between them. The CDR3 length is 13 residues. The CDR3 DNA sequence: TGTGCCAGCAGCGGGACAGAAGGCGACATTCAGTACTTC. It specifies CASSGTEGDIQYF.

J is TRBJ1-2 and V is TRBV21-1; the listed D gene, TRBD1, was not tested against the DNA. TRBV21-1 is marked as a pseudogene. The length of the CDR3 is 18 residues. The CDR3 DNA reads as TGTGCCAGCAGCAAAGTGCGCAGGAAAGTGGAAAGGTGGAATGGCTACACCTTC. Translation: CASSKVRRKVERWNGYTF.

The chain employs TRBV7-9 and TRBJ2-3, with TRBD2 matching over 9 bases. The CDR3 sequence is 17 residues long. The trim removed 3 bases at V and 6 bases at J, leaving 13 bases unmatched. Looked up from germline, CDR1 is SEHNR and CDR2 is FQNEAQ (reference sequence). CDR3 amino acids: CASSFLGAGGLKDTQYF. DNA of the CDR3: TGTGCCAGCAGCTTCCTGGGAGCGGGAGGCTTGAAGGATACGCAGTATTTT.